This T cell receptor beta chain was observed in a study of blood T cell repertoires in COVID-19. This clone came up once. Authors' analysis steps: Reference gene primer amplification in the assay estimated nucleated cell counts. The method was immunoSEQ multiplex PCR; TCRdb's version includes in-frame clones alone and lacks a portion of them. V, J and clone size derive from that table, while D and trimming were established from the DNA sequence. The sample lists a few hundred thousand clones, more than 65% occurring once. The trim removed 0 bases at V and 7 bases at J, leaving 19 bases unmatched. The CDR3 runs to 21 residues. The V gene's germline CDR1 is GTSNPN and CDR2 SVGIG (reference sequence).

Sequenced: peripheral blood. The source is a woman aged 18 to 35 with acute or convalescent COVID-19. V gene TRBV30 combines with J gene TRBJ1-6; 12 bases fit TRBD1. The CDR3 region is CAWSVKSSGTGGFLENSPLHF. The CDR3 DNA is TGTGCCTGGAGTGTAAAATCAAGTGGGACAGGGGGCTTCCTAGAGAATTCACCCCTCCACTTT.